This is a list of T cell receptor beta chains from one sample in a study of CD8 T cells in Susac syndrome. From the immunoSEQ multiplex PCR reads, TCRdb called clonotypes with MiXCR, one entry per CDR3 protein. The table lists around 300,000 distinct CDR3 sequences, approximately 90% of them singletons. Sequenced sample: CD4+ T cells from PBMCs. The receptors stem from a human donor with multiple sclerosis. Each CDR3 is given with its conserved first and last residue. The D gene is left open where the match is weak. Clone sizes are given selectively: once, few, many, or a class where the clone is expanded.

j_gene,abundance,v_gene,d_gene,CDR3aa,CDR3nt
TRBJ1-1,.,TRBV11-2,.,CASSLDLEGWGTEAFF,TGTGCCAGCAGCTTAGATCTCGAGGGTTGGGGCACTGAAGCTTTCTTT
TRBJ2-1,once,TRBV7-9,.,CASSLLGALGGDEQFF,TGTGCCAGCAGCTTACTCGGGGCCCTGGGTGGTGATGAGCAGTTCTTC
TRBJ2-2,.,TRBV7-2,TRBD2,CASSPAFTSGRRSGELFF,TGTGCCAGCAGTCCCGCCTTCACTAGCGGGAGAAGGTCCGGGGAGCTGTTTTTT
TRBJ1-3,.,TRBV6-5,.,CASSSGPTGNTIYF,TGTGCCAGCAGTTCCGGACCCACTGGAAACACCATATATTTT
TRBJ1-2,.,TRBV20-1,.,CSARVSVEVYGYTF,TGCAGTGCTAGAGTTTCCGTAGAAGTCTATGGCTACACCTTC
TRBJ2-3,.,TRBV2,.,CASSDSGRATDTQYF,TGTGCCAGCAGCGATTCGGGCAGGGCGACAGATACGCAGTATTTT
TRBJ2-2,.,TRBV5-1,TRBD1,CASSLDRGTNTGELFF,TGCGCCAGCAGCTTGGACAGGGGGACTAACACCGGGGAGCTGTTTTTT
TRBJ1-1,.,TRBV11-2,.,CASSLGIFEGLKTEAFF,TGTGCCAGCAGCTTAGGGATATTCGAGGGGTTGAAAACTGAAGCTTTCTTT
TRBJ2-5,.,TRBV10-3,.,CATAPYLLSREETQYF,TGTGCCACCGCACCCTATCTCCTTTCGAGGGAAGAGACCCAGTACTTC
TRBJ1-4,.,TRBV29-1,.,CSVEAAGATNEKLFF,TGCAGCGTTGAGGCCGCAGGGGCAACTAATGAAAAACTGTTTTTT
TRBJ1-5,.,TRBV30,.,CAWSGGNSNQPQHF,TGTGCCTGGAGTGGGGGAAATAGCAATCAGCCCCAGCATTTT
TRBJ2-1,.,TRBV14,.,CASSPRGAEQFF,TGTGCCAGCAGCCCAAGGGGGGCTGAGCAGTTCTTC
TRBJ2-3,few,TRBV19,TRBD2,CASSRGLAGGPDTQYF,TGTGCCAGTAGCCGGGGACTAGCGGGAGGCCCAGATACGCAGTATTTT
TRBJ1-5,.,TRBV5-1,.,CASSLEGSQPQHF,TGCGCCAGCAGCTTGGAGGGTAGTCAGCCCCAGCATTTT
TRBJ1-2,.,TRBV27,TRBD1,CASSSDRGDGGYTF,TGTGCCAGCAGTTCGGACAGGGGTGATGGCGGCTACACCTTC
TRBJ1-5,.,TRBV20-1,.,CSASLPRGNQPQHF,TGCAGTGCTAGCCTCCCCAGGGGCAATCAGCCCCAGCATTTT
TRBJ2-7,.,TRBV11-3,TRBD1,CASSLGGGTESIFYEQYF,TGTGCCAGCAGCTTAGGCGGTGGGACAGAAAGTATCTTCTACGAGCAGTACTTC
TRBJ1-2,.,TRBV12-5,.,CASGLPKGRFYGYTF,TGTGCTAGTGGTTTGCCAAAAGGACGGTTCTATGGCTACACCTTC
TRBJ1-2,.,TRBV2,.,CASSENPGINGYTF,TGTGCCAGCAGTGAAAACCCAGGGATTAATGGCTACACCTTC
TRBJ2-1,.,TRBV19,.,CASSTHGPTDEQFF,TGTGCCAGTAGTACCCACGGGCCGACGGATGAGCAGTTCTTC